This paragraph reports one T cell receptor beta chain. In the authors' methods: Amplification of reference gene primers provided the estimated nucleated cell counts. Sequencing used immunoSEQ multiplex PCR; TCRdb keeps in-frame clones, though not all of them. Clonal size and the V and J genes are those of that table, whereas D and trimming came from the DNA. The data show some 120,000 clones, more than 75% seen once. The sample comes from a study of blood T cell repertoires in COVID-19. In the study overall: Specimens from acute and convalescent COVID-19 originated in the United States, Italy and Spain. PBMCs, B-cell-depleted T cells, or T cells were the source of the cDNA or gDNA that made up the material.

This CDR3 is 18 amino acids long. Germline-derived CDR1 and CDR2 are SGHTA and FQGNSA. Trimming at V came to 3 bases and at J to 6 bases, leaving 8 bases not matched to a gene. The rearrangement uses TRBV7-2 and TRBJ2-1; 16 nucleotides align to TRBD2. Sequencing was done on a sample of peripheral blood. The receptor's source is a man aged 45 to 65 with acute or convalescent COVID-19. The CDR3 nucleotides read TGTGCCAGCAGCTTTTCCGGGACTAGCGGGAGGGGAATCAATGAGCAGTTCTTC. This sequence encodes CASSFSGTSGRGINEQFF.